This entry lists 4 T cell receptor beta chains sequenced from one sample in a study of CD8+ T cells in alopecia areata. Treatment reported: oral pan-JAK inhibitor, 5-10 mg twice daily. Once RNA had been extracted, it was reverse transcribed into cDNA to act as the sequencing template. Assay: immunoSEQ multiplex PCR; the TCRdb copy retains only in-frame clones and omits some. The sample lists roughly 210,000 clones; 40% to 55% were seen once. The sample was CD4+ T cells sorted from blood, taken between weeks 36 and 40, from a patient treated with tofacitinib. The source is a human donor with alopecia areata.

The V gene is TRBV15, the J gene TRBJ2-7, with 10 bases lining up with TRBD2. The germline V gene has CDR1 LNHNV and CDR2 YYDKDF (reference sequence). The CDR3 runs 17 residues. Trimming at V came to 2 bases and at J to 0 bases, leaving 7 bases not matched to a gene. The CDR3 loop is CATSRSHTSGVSYEQYF. In DNA form, the CDR3 reads TGTGCCACCAGCAGATCGCACACTAGCGGGGTCTCCTACGAGCAGTACTTC.

The sample holds many counts of this clone. The chain carries TRBV7-7 and TRBJ2-2; 8 bases are shared with TRBD2. V shed 5 bases and J 4 bases; nucleotides not matched to a gene: 6. From germline, CDR1 is SSHAT and CDR2 FNYEAQ (reference sequence). CDR3 length equals 15 residues. This CDR3 is CASSPSGGPTGELFF. The CDR3 DNA reads as TGTGCCAGCAGCCCGTCGGGAGGGCCCACCGGGGAGCTGTTTTTT.

This clone was seen a handful of times. J is TRBJ2-1 and V is TRBV7-2, with TRBD1 identical over 10 bases. Germline loops: CDR1 SGHTA, CDR2 FQGNSA. Trimming at V came to 4 bases and at J to 9 bases, leaving 6 bases not matched to a gene. The CDR3 runs 14 residues. CDR3 residues: CASSSPGQGTEQFF. CDR3 in DNA: TGTGCCAGCAGCTCCCCGGGACAGGGGACTGAGCAGTTCTTC.

This clone was observed a few times. The DNA for the CDR3 is TGTGCCAGCAGCCCCCGAGGTCCGGGTTCAACCAACTATGGCTACACCTTC. Translated, it gives CASSPRGPGSTNYGYTF. The V gene is TRBV9, the J gene TRBJ1-2; D not resolved. The V end was cut by 4 bases, the J end by 2 bases, with 21 bases between. Germline loops: CDR1 SGDLS, CDR2 YYNGEE. CDR3 length: 17 residues.